The T cell receptor beta chain described here comes from a study of blood T cell repertoires in COVID-19. Study-wide context: Sites across the United States, Italy and Spain contributed samples from acute and convalescent COVID-19.

Sequencing used immunoSEQ multiplex PCR; TCRdb keeps in-frame clones, though not all of them. Here the sample spans roughly 230,000 clones, over 80% being singletons. The V gene lost 5 bases and the J gene lost 5 bases, with 12 bases spanning the gap. Per the germline V gene, CDR1 is MDHEN and CDR2 is SYDVKM. The CDR3 is 13 residues long. V usage is TRBV28 and J usage is TRBJ2-5, with D possibly matching TRBD1 (5 bases). The sample was peripheral blood. This clonotype originated in a human donor in a cohort sampled during active COVID-19. The CDR3 DNA is TGTGCCAGCAGTCCCCAGACAGTGGAGACCCAGTACTTC. Translation gives CASSPQTVETQYF.